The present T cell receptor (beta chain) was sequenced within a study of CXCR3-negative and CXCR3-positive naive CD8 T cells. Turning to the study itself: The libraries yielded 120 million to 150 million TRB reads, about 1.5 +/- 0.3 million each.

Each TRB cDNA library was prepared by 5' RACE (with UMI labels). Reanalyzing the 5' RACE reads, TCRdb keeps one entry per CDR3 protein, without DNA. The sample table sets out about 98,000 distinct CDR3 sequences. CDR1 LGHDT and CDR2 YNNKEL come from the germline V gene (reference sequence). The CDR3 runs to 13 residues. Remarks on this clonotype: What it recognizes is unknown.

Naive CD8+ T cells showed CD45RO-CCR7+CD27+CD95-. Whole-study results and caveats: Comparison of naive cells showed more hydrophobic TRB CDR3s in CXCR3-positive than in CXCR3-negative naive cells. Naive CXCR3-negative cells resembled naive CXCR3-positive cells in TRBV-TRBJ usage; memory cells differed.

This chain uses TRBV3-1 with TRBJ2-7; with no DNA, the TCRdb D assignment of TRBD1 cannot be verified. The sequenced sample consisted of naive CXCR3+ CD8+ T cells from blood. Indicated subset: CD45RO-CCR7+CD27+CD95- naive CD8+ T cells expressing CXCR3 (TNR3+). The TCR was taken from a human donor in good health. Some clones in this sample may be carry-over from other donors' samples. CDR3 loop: CASRQRGHYEQYF.